The 3 T cell receptor beta chains presented below share a single source sample, sequenced in a study of cytomegalovirus exposure and HLA in healthy donors. PCR used 60 Vbeta primers and 13 Jbeta primers. The protocol was immunoSEQ multiplex PCR, while the TCRdb copy is restricted to in-frame clones and leaves out a portion. The table shows 130,000 or so clones, with 77% occurring only once. Sequenced input: PBMCs. The origin of the receptors is a man between 18 and 29 years old in good health and CMV-seropositive.

This chain connects TRBV28 to TRBJ1-4; a possible D gene is TRBD1 (5 bases). Per germline, CDR1 MDHEN and CDR2 SYDVKM. The CDR3 sequence is 16 residues long. Trimming took off 6 bases at V and 6 bases at J, with 20 bases between the two ends. The CDR3 region is CASRKPNRDWDEKLFF. Here the CDR3 DNA reads TGTGCCAGCAGAAAGCCAAACCGGGACTGGGATGAAAAACTGTTTTTT.

This chain uses TRBV6-5 with TRBJ1-2; D remains unclear. The CDR3 consists of 12 residues. Looked up from germline, CDR1 is MNHEY and CDR2 is SVGAGI. Deletions cut 2 bases from V and 8 bases from J, with 9 bases between. The CDR3, as DNA: TGTGCCAGCAGTTACACGGACTCCGGCTACACCTTC. It specifies CASSYTDSGYTF.

The chain employs TRBV4-1 and TRBJ2-7, with TRBD1 identical over 7 bases. Per germline, CDR1 MGHRA and CDR2 YSYEKL. J lost 0 bases, V lost 0 bases, and 5 bases had no gene match. The CDR3 has 16 amino acids. DNA for the CDR3: TGCGCCAGCAGCCAAGATTATGCAGGGGGCTCCTACGAGCAGTACTTC. It specifies CASSQDYAGGSYEQYF.